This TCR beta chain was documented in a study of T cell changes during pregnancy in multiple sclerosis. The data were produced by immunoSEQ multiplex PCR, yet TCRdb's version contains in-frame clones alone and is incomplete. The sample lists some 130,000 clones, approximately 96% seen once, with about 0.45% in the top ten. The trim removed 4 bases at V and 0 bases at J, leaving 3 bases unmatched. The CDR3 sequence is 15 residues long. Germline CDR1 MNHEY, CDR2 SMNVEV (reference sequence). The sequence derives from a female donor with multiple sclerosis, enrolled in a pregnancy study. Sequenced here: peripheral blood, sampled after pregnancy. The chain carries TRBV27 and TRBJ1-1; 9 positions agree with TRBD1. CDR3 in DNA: TGTGCCAGCAGTTGGACAGGGGCATTGAACACTGAAGCTTTCTTT. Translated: CASSWTGALNTEAFF.